This T cell receptor beta chain came from a study of T cells in narcolepsy. Study details: Enrolled donors included narcolepsy type 1 or type 2 patients and healthy controls.

V shed 1 base and J shed 3 bases, with 18 bases lying between them. This CDR3 is built from 17 residues. Germline lookup yields CDR1 SGHRS and CDR2 YFSETQ. Produced via immunoSEQ multiplex PCR; TCRdb's table is partial and in-frame only. The sample shows tens of thousands of clones, roughly 80% of them seen only once. About this clone itself: The antigen is undetermined.

Study-wide results and limits: HCRT-specific and TRIB2-specific autoreactive clonotypes appeared among same-patient CSF and blood CD4+ clonotypes. Blood of same and different patients, but not healthy controls, reportedly held recurring autoreactive clonotypes.

The genes are TRBV5-1 and TRBJ2-3; the D call may be TRBD1 or TRBD2 (5 bases each). Sequences were obtained from memory (CD45RA-) CD4+ T cells from blood. This sequence was found in a human donor in good health. Here the CDR3 DNA reads TGCGCCAGCAGCTTGAAAGAACGGGACCGGATTACAGATACGCAGTATTTT. This gives the protein CASSLKERDRITDTQYF.